This entry describes one TCR beta chain. This specimen comes from a study of blood T cell repertoires in COVID-19. Looking at the study overall: The origin of the acute and convalescent COVID-19 samples was the United States, Italy and Spain. PBMCs, B-cell-depleted T cells, or T cells provided the cDNA or gDNA that made up the material.

As handled by the study authors: Estimated nucleated cell counts came from reference gene primer amplification. Some clones are missing from TCRdb's copy, which holds only in-frame ones; the method was immunoSEQ multiplex PCR. V and J calls plus clone size are reproduced from that table; the DNA served to infer D and trimming. Found here are under 80,000 clones, 80% of them singletons; the top ten hold 9.5% to 15%. V lost 4 bases and J 1 base, leaving 23 bases between the germline ends. The V gene's germline CDR1 is SGHRS and CDR2 YFSETQ. There are 18 residues in the CDR3. The sequence derives from a human donor in a cohort sampled during active COVID-19. Sequencing used peripheral blood. This sequence joins TRBV5-1 and TRBJ1-1, with a tentative D call TRBD1 (6 bases). CDR3 sequence reads: CASSRGGGQSTANTEAFF. As DNA, the CDR3 is TGCGCCAGCAGCCGGGGGGGCGGACAGTCAACAGCGAACACTGAAGCTTTCTTT.